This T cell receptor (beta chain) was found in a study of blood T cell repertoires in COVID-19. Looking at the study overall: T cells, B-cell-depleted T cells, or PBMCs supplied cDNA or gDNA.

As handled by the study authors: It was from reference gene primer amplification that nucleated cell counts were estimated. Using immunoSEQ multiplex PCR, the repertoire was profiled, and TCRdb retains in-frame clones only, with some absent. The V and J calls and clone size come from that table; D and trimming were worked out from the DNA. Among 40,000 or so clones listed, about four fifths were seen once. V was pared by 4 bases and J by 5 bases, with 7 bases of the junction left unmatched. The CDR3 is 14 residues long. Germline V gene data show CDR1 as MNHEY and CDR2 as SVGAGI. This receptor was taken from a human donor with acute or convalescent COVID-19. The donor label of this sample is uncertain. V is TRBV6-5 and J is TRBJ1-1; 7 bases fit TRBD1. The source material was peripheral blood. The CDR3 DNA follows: TGTGCCAGCAGTTCGATGACAGGGCAGACTGAAGCTTTCTTT. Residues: CASSSMTGQTEAFF.